The 27 T cell receptor beta chains below come from one sample, sequenced in a study of radiotherapy plus CTLA-4 blockade in lung cancer. Using immunoSEQ multiplex PCR, the repertoire was profiled, and TCRdb retains in-frame clones only, with some absent. The data hold 120,000 or so clones, with approximately 90% observed a single time. This specimen consisted of peripheral blood, obtained from a patient treated with radiotherapy plus ipilimumab. These TCRs come from a human donor with non-small cell lung cancer that progressed on radiotherapy plus ipilimumab.

The rearrangement uses TRBV7-8 and TRBJ2-1; D is unclear. The length of the CDR3 is 16 residues. Trimming pared 4 bases from V and 0 bases from J, leaving 13 bases between. Germline CDR1 and CDR2: SGHVS and FQNEAQ. The CDR3 is CASSSRSPSSYNEQFF. CDR3 in DNA: TGTGCCAGCAGCTCCCGGAGCCCGAGCTCCTACAATGAGCAGTTCTTC.

The CDR3 is CASSSRDNGRGADTQYF. DNA for the CDR3: TGTGCCAGCAGCTCCCGGGACAACGGACGAGGGGCAGATACGCAGTATTTT. The chain links TRBV7-9 to TRBJ2-3, with D perhaps TRBD1 (6 bases). The CDR3 is 17 amino acids. The V gene lost 4 bases and the J gene lost 4 bases, with 21 bases spanning the gap. Germline CDR1 SEHNR, CDR2 FQNEAQ (reference sequence).

The CDR3 is CASSLEAELGQFF. The CDR3 nucleotides read TGCGCCAGCAGCTTGGAGGCGGAGCTAGGGCAGTTCTTC. The V call is TRBV5-1, the J call TRBJ2-1, with no clear D. Germline V gene data show CDR1 as SGHRS and CDR2 as YFSETQ. CDR3 length: 13 amino acids. V dropped 0 bases and J dropped 12 bases, with 13 bases sitting between them.

In its sample, this clone was seen a few times. This sequence joins TRBV6-1 and TRBJ2-7; no reliable D call. Looked up from germline, CDR1 is MNHNS and CDR2 is SASEGT. CDR3 length: 13 residues. The V end was cut by 3 bases, the J end by 0 bases, with 6 bases between. The CDR3 DNA sequence: TGTGCCAGCAGTGACAACTTCTCCTACGAGCAGTACTTC. Encoded protein: CASSDNFSYEQYF.

This sequence joins TRBV7-9 and TRBJ1-2; D is perhaps TRBD1 (6 bases). The V gene's germline CDR1 is SEHNR and CDR2 FQNEAQ (reference sequence). Trimming pared 2 bases from V and 4 bases from J, leaving 14 bases between. The CDR3 runs to 15 residues. Here the CDR3 reads CASSLKGGGPYGYTF. CDR3 DNA: TGTGCCAGCAGCTTAAAGGGCGGGGGGCCCTATGGCTACACCTTC.

The V and J genes are TRBV5-6 and TRBJ2-3; no definite D call. Germline V gene data show CDR1 as SGHDT and CDR2 as YYEEEE. V lost 4 bases to trimming and J lost 7 bases, with 16 bases between them. The CDR3 length is 14 residues. DNA of the CDR3: TGTGCCAGCAGCCAAAATCGCGTAGGGAATACGCAGTATTTT. Amino acid sequence: CASSQNRVGNTQYF.

V gene TRBV30 combines with J gene TRBJ2-5; no firm D call. V shed 3 bases and J shed 7 bases, with 21 bases lying between them. The CDR3 contains 15 residues. CDR1 and CDR2 from the germline V gene are GTSNPN and SVGIG (reference sequence). The CDR3 bases are TGTGCCTGGAGCTCCGGGCCCGCACGAGCAGCGACCCAGTACTTC. This gives the protein CAWSSGPARAATQYF.

In its sample, this clone was seen once. This chain joins TRBV29-1 and TRBJ2-1; 7 bases agree with TRBD1. The germline V gene encodes CDR1 SQVTM and CDR2 ANQGSEA. The V and J ends lost 6 bases and 0 bases, in that order; junction bases with no gene match: 8. This CDR3 is 15 amino acids long. This CDR3 is CSVAGTVSSYNEQFF. CDR3 DNA sequence: TGCAGCGTGGCCGGGACAGTGAGCTCCTACAATGAGCAGTTCTTC.

The J gene is TRBJ1-1, the V gene TRBV11-2; D call uncertain. The length of the CDR3 is 13 residues. V was shortened by 5 bases and J by 5 bases, with 12 bases between the two germline ends. Germline CDR1 is SGHAT and CDR2 is FQNNGV. The chain's CDR3 is CASSPLGGTEAFF. CDR3 nucleotides: TGTGCCAGCAGCCCCCTGGGTGGAACTGAAGCTTTCTTT.

This clone was observed a single time. The chain links TRBV10-3 to TRBJ1-1; D not resolved. With 0 bases removed from V and 3 bases from J, the gap between germline ends came to 11 bases. This CDR3 spans 15 amino acids. CDR1 is ENHRY and CDR2 is SYGVKD in the germline V gene. CDR3 DNA: TGTGCCATCAGTGAGTCCCTCCTGACATACACTGAAGCTTTCTTT. Translating gives CAISESLLTYTEAFF.

In its sample, this clone was seen once. This sequence joins TRBV7-2 and TRBJ2-3; 11 bases are a match to TRBD2. Losses at the gene ends were 1 base for V and 3 bases for J; bases not matched to a gene: 6. CDR1 is SGHTA and CDR2 is FQGNSA in the germline V gene. This CDR3 is built from 17 residues. The CDR3 sequence is CASSLVVGTSGTDTQYF. CDR3 nucleotide sequence: TGTGCCAGCAGCTTAGTCGTCGGGACTAGCGGAACAGATACGCAGTATTTT.

The chain employs TRBV4-1 and TRBJ2-1; maybe TRBD2 (5 bases). The germline V and J ends were trimmed by 4 bases and 12 bases, with 13 bases remaining between them. The CDR3 extends over 12 amino acids. CDR1 and CDR2 (germline): MGHRA, YSYEKL. CDR3 coding DNA: TGCGCCAGCAGCCGGTCCGGGGTTGGGCAGTTCTTC. The encoded protein is CASSRSGVGQFF.

V usage is TRBV2 and J usage is TRBJ2-7; 9 positions agree with TRBD2. CDR1 SNHLY and CDR2 FYNNEI come from the germline V gene. V gave up 8 bases and J gave up 7 bases; unmatched junction bases: 9. The CDR3 has 13 amino acids. The CDR3 nucleotides read TGTGCCAGCGGGGCGGGAGGGCATTATGAGCAGTACTTC. Translating gives CASGAGGHYEQYF.

The chain combines TRBV7-6 with TRBJ2-1; no reliable D call. Between the trimmed V and J ends, which lost 4 bases and 4 bases, there was a span of 23 bases. Germline CDR1 and CDR2: SGHVS and FNYEAQ. The CDR3 runs to 18 residues. CDR3 region: CASSSTPITGPVYNEQFF. The CDR3 DNA is TGTGCCAGCAGCTCCACCCCCATAACGGGCCCAGTGTACAATGAGCAGTTCTTC.

In regard to this clone: Within the sample, other DNA sequences also encode this same CDR3. The chain carries TRBV7-8 and TRBJ1-1; D is unresolved. V dropped 5 bases and J dropped 1 base, with 26 bases sitting between them. Germline V gene sequence: CDR1 SGHVS, CDR2 FQNEAQ. This CDR3 is built from 19 residues. CDR3 nucleotides: TGTGCCAGCAGCAAACTCTTACCCCAAGACGAGTCTTCGAACACTGAAGCTTTCTTT. Amino acid sequence: CASSKLLPQDESSNTEAFF.

This chain joins TRBV7-2 and TRBJ2-1, with 8 bases fitting TRBD2. Germline values: CDR1 SGHTA, CDR2 FQGNSA. After removal of 3 bases from V and 14 bases from J, the junction contained 9 bases not matched to a gene. This CDR3 spans 13 amino acids. Here the CDR3 reads CASSLGPGLVEFF. CDR3 DNA: TGTGCCAGCAGCTTGGGGCCGGGACTAGTGGAGTTCTTC.

The chain combines TRBV6-1 with TRBJ1-2; 11 bases are a match to TRBD1. The V gene end was trimmed by 6 bases and the J gene end by 6 bases; junction bases not matched to a gene: 9. The CDR3 has 15 residues. Germline V gene data show CDR1 as MNHNS and CDR2 as SASEGT. Here the CDR3 reads CASRETGTGGNGYTF. For the CDR3, the DNA is TGTGCCAGCAGAGAGACCGGGACAGGGGGAAATGGCTACACCTTC.

The J gene is TRBJ1-2, the V gene TRBV6-5; TRBD1 matches 7 bases. CDR1 MNHEY and CDR2 SVGAGI come from the germline V gene. With 4 bases clipped from V and 3 bases from J, the junction kept 8 bases outside the gene matches. The CDR3 is 15 residues long. The CDR3 protein is CASSFSDRQYYGYTF. The CDR3 nucleotides are TGTGCCAGCAGTTTCTCGGACAGGCAGTACTATGGCTACACCTTC.

The chain recombines TRBV11-3 with TRBJ2-7; TRBD1 or TRBD2 may be the D gene (6 bases each). Germline-derived CDR1 and CDR2 are SGHNT and YENEEA. The CDR3 consists of 16 residues. V shed 4 bases and J shed 5 bases, with 21 bases lying between them. CDR3 in DNA: TGTGCCAGCAGCTCCGGAGGGACCGGACAGCCCGACGAGCAGTACTTC. This gives the protein CASSSGGTGQPDEQYF.

CDR3 sequence reads: CASSPLSRENGEQYF. CDR3 in DNA: TGTGCCAGCTCACCACTTTCAAGGGAAAACGGCGAGCAGTACTTC. The chain has TRBV18 and TRBJ2-7; D is unclear. Germline CDR1 reads KGHSH; CDR2 reads LQKENI. The V end lost 1 base, the J end lost 6 bases, and 16 bases lay between the germline ends. CDR3 length equals 15 residues.

The chain employs TRBV5-1 and TRBJ2-2; 8 nucleotides match TRBD2. With V trimmed by 1 base and J by 4 bases, 6 bases remained unmatched. CDR1 and CDR2 from the germline V gene are SGHRS and YFSETQ. This CDR3 region has 16 residues. The CDR3 region has the DNA TGCGCCAGCAGCTTGTCCGCGGGAGGCGGCACCGGGGAGCTGTTTTTT. Its protein is CASSLSAGGGTGELFF.

This chain joins TRBV30 and TRBJ2-3; 8 bases are shared with TRBD2. V was pared by 0 bases and J by 0 bases, with 2 bases of the junction left unmatched. The CDR3 is 15 residues long. Germline V gene lookup returns CDR1 GTSNPN and CDR2 SVGIG (reference sequence). The CDR3 loop is CAWSVLAASTDTQYF. In nucleotides, the CDR3 is TGTGCCTGGAGTGTACTAGCGGCAAGCACAGATACGCAGTATTTT.

The chain is built from TRBV4-2 and TRBJ1-4, with D possibly TRBD1 on 5 matching bases. CDR3 length: 13 amino acids. V dropped 4 bases and J dropped 8 bases, with 11 bases sitting between them. Germline assignment: CDR1 LGHNA and CDR2 YNFKEQ. In nucleotides, the CDR3 is TGTGCCAGCAGCCGCCGGGGGGGAGAAAAACTGTTTTTT. As protein: CASSRRGGEKLFF.

The chain links TRBV29-1 to TRBJ1-2; D is unresolved. Germline lookup yields CDR1 SQVTM and CDR2 ANQGSEA. Deletions cut 4 bases from V and 2 bases from J, with 5 bases between. CDR3 length: 11 residues. CDR3 amino acids: CSVAENYGYTF. The CDR3 DNA is TGCAGCGTTGCTGAAAACTATGGCTACACCTTC.

V is TRBV7-6 and J is TRBJ2-1, with a tentative D call TRBD2 (5 bases). Germline CDR1 and CDR2: SGHVS and FNYEAQ. This CDR3 comprises 15 residues. V lost 2 bases, J lost 2 bases, and 10 bases lay in between. The DNA for the CDR3 is TGTGCCAGCAGCTTACTAGCTCCCCCCTACAATGAGCAGTTCTTC. Translation: CASSLLAPPYNEQFF.

A few counts support this clone. This rearrangement joins TRBV7-9 to TRBJ2-7; D remains unclear. The length of the CDR3 is 12 residues. Trimming took off 2 bases at V and 0 bases at J, with 2 bases between the two ends. The germline CDR1 and CDR2 sequences are SEHNR and FQNEAQ (reference sequence). The CDR3 DNA reads as TGTGCCAGCAGCTTAATCTCCTACGAGCAGTACTTC. Encoded protein: CASSLISYEQYF. The whole variable domain, filled in from reference TRBV7-9 and TRBJ2-7, reads DTGVSQNPRHKITKRGQNVTFRCDPISEHNRLYWYRQTLGQGPEFLTYFQNEAQLEKSRLLSDRFSAERPKGSFSTLEIQRTEQGDSAMYLCASSLISYEQYFGPGTRLTVT.

The chain uses TRBV14 and TRBJ2-6, with 12 bases fitting TRBD2. The CDR3 has 17 amino acids. Germline CDR1 SGHDN, CDR2 FVKESK. V was clipped by 3 bases and J by 3 bases; unmatched bases: 3. The CDR3: CASSQRLAGVGANVLTF. CDR3 in DNA: TGTGCCAGCAGCCAGCGACTAGCGGGAGTTGGGGCCAACGTCCTGACTTTC.